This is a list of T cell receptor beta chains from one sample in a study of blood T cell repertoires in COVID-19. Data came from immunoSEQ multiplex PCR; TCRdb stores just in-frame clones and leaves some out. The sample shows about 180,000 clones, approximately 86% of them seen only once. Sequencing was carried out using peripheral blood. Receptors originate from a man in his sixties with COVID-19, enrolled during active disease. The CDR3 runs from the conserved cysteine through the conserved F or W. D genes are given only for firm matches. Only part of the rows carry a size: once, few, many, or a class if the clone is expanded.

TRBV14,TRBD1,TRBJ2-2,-,TGTGCCAGCAGCCCCCGGGACAGGGCAAACACCGGGGAGCTGTTTTTT,CASSPRDRANTGELFF
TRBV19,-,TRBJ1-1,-,TGTGCCAGTAGTGTGCAACAGGTTCCCCCGGTGAACACTGAAGCTTTCTTT,CASSVQQVPPVNTEAFF
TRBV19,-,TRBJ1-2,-,TGTGCCAGTAGTATAGTGGGCAGAGCTAACTATGGCTACACCTTC,CASSIVGRANYGYTF
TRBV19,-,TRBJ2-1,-,TGTGCCAGTAGTATTGGGGCTGTCGGCGTGAGCTCCTACAATGAGCAGTTCTTC,CASSIGAVGVSSYNEQFF
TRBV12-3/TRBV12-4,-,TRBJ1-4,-,TGTGCCAGCAGTTCGGACACTGAAAAACTGTTTTTT,CASSSDTEKLFF
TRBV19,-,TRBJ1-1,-,TGTGCCAGTCTAGGACGGACGAGGGAAGGGTACATGAACACTGAAGCTTTCTTT,CASLGRTREGYMNTEAFF
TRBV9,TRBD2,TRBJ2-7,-,TGTGCCAGCAGCGTAGGACTAGCGGCCTCCTACGAGCAGTACTTC,CASSVGLAASYEQYF
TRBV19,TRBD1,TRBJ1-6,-,TGTGCCAGTAGTATCCTCGGGACAGGGGGTAATTCACCCCTCCACTTT,CASSILGTGGNSPLHF
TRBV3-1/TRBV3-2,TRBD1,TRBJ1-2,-,TGTGCCAGCAGCTTAACAGGGGGCTCTGGCTACACCTTC,CASSLTGGSGYTF
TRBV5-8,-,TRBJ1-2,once,TGTGCCAGCAGCCCTCCGGAGGGTCGCTATGGCTACACCTTC,CASSPPEGRYGYTF
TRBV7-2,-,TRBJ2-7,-,TGTGCCAGCACCCCCAACTCCTACGAGCAGTACTTC,CASTPNSYEQYF
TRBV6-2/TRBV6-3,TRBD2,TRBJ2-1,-,TGTGCCAGCAGTCAAGCCCTAGCGGGAGGGCTCTTC,CASSQALAGGLF
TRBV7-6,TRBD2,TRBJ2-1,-,TGTGCCAGCAGCCTAAACCTAGCGGGGGGCAATGAGCAGTTCTTC,CASSLNLAGGNEQFF
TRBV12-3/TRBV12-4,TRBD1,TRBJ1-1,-,TGTGCCAGCAGTTTACAGGGGGACACTGAAGCTTTCTTT,CASSLQGDTEAFF
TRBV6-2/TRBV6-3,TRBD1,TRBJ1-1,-,TGTGCCAGCAGTGAGGGGCCCCAGGGGGCGGACACTGAAGCTTTCTTT,CASSEGPQGADTEAFF
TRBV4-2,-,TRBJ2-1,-,TGTGCCAGCAGACCCGCTCTCGCCGGGGGGCCATACAATGAGCAGTTCTTC,CASRPALAGGPYNEQFF
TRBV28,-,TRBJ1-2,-,TGTGCCAGCAGTTTATTAGTCGGCAGGGATAACTATGGCTACACCTTC,CASSLLVGRDNYGYTF
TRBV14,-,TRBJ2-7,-,TGTGCCAGCAGCACTCAGGGGAACCCGCCCTACGAGCAGTACTTC,CASSTQGNPPYEQYF
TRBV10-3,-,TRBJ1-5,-,TGTGCCATCAGTTCGGGGGATCAGCCCCAGCATTTT,CAISSGDQPQHF
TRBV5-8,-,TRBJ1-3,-,TGTGCCAGCAGCTTGAGTTGGGGAGTCGGGTCTGGAAACACCATATATTTT,CASSLSWGVGSGNTIYF
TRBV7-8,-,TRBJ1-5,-,TGTGCCAGCAGCTTAGGTACCGCCCTATTAGAGCAGCCCCAGCATTTT,CASSLGTALLEQPQHF
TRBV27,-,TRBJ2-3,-,TGTGCCAGCCCCTTTGGCAGGTGCCCATATACGCAGTATTTT,CASPFGRCPYTQYF
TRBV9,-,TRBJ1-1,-,TGTGCCAGCAGCGTAGAACAGGGTTTCACTGAAGCTTTCTTT,CASSVEQGFTEAFF
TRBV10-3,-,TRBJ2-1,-,TGTGCCATCAGTGCGGCGGATATCGTGGTGAATGAGCAGTTCTTC,CAISAADIVVNEQFF
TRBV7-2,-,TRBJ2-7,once,TGTGCCAGCAGCTTGAACAGATACGAGCAGTACTTC,CASSLNRYEQYF
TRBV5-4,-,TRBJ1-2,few,TGTGCCAGCAGCGGGCCCTTAGACTATGGCTACACCTTC,CASSGPLDYGYTF
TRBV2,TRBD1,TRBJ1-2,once,TGTGCCAGCCGTAGACAGGGGAACTATGGCTACACCTTC,CASRRQGNYGYTF
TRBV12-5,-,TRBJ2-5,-,TGTGCTAGTGCCCTGCAGGGAGAGACCCAGTACTTC,CASALQGETQYF
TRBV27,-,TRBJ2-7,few,TGTGCCAGCAGTTCGTACTTGGGGGGATCCTACGAGCAGTACTTC,CASSSYLGGSYEQYF
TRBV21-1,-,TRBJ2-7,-,TGTGCCAGCAGCCGGGGTGGCAGCAGCTCCTACGAGCAGTACTTC,CASSRGGSSSYEQYF
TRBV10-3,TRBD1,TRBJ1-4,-,TGTGCTAGCGGACAGGGGGCGGCAACTAATGAAAAACTGTTTTTT,CASGQGAATNEKLFF
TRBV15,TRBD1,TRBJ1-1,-,TGTGCCACCAGCAGAGATATTTCGGACAGGGGGAACACTGAAGCTTTCTTT,CATSRDISDRGNTEAFF
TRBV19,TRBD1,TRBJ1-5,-,TGTGCCACCTCGGACAGGATCGGTCAGCCCCAGCATTTT,CATSDRIGQPQHF
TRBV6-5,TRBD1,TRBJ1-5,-,TGTGCCAGCAGAGGGACAGGGTTTAATCAGCCCCAGCATTTT,CASRGTGFNQPQHF
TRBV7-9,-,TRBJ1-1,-,TGTGCCAGCAGCTCGCTCGGTGAAGCTTTCTTT,CASSSLGEAFF
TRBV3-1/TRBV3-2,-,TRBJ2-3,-,TGTGCCAGCAGCCAGTCAGGCCTAGCGTCAGATACGCAGTATTTT,CASSQSGLASDTQYF
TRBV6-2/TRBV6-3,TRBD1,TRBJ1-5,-,TGTGCCAGCAGTGGGCGACAGGGGCTCTTGGATCAGCCCCAGCATTTT,CASSGRQGLLDQPQHF
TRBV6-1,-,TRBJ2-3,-,TGTGCCAGCAACCGCAGGGATACGCAGTATTTT,CASNRRDTQYF
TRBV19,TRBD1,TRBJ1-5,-,TGTGCCAGTAGCACCGGGACAGGGAGACTTCAGCCCCAGCATTTT,CASSTGTGRLQPQHF
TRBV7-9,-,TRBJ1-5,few,TGTGCCAGCAGCGAACAGGGATCTCAGCCCCAGCATTTT,CASSEQGSQPQHF
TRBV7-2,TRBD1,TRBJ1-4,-,TGTGCCAGCAGCTTTACACAGGGGGTGAATGAAAAACTGTTTTTT,CASSFTQGVNEKLFF